This TCR beta chain is from a study of T cell responses to AZD1222 COVID-19 vaccine. Findings and caveats of the study: Repertoire collection took place solely once the T cell response had peaked. Donor demographics were predominantly white British with a female majority; clonal diversity may be underestimated.

Method: immunoSEQ multiplex PCR; TCRdb's copy keeps in-frame clones and lacks some. The sample has more than 85,000 clones; 70% to 90% are singletons. Germline V gene sequence: CDR1 MNHEY, CDR2 SVGAGI. This CDR3 has 14 residues. V lost 6 bases to trimming and J lost 4 bases, with 13 bases between them. To note about this clone: The antigen is not known.

The chain combines TRBV6-5 with TRBJ2-1; D is uncertain. This receptor was obtained from an adult in good health. Sequencing was performed on peripheral blood, taken on day 0 of AZD1222 vaccination. For the CDR3, the DNA is TGTGCCAGCAGGGCCCCTCTGGCTTACAATGAGCAGTTCTTC. Translated, it gives CASRAPLAYNEQFF.